This TCR beta chain appears in the sequencing data of a study of CD8 T cells in Susac syndrome. Study-wide background: Patients with Susac syndrome were therapy-naive, taking corticosteroids, with some also receiving intravenous immunoglobulin, or taking intravenous immunoglobulin alone at the time their blood was drawn.

RNA amounts of roughly 0.45 to 1 ug underwent reverse transcription with random hexamers. TCRdb re-derived calls from the immunoSEQ multiplex PCR reads in MiXCR, one entry per CDR3 protein. This sample has 100,000 to 150,000 distinct CDR3 sequences, with around 94% found just once. The germline gives CDR1 SQVTM, CDR2 ANQGSEA. The V and J ends lost 3 bases and 8 bases respectively, with 7 bases between them. The CDR3 runs to 11 residues. CD8+ and CD4+ T cells circulating in blood were sequenced for TCR beta. The CD8+ and CD4+ T cells were negatively isolated, with the TEMRA cells enriched by FACS. The source of this sequence is a human donor with Susac syndrome. This chain uses TRBV29-1 with TRBJ1-4; D is unresolved. Sample: CD8+ T cells from PBMCs. The CDR3 is CSVEEVEKLFF. The CDR3, as DNA: TGCAGCGTTGAGGAAGTAGAAAAACTGTTTTTT.